These 31 T cell receptor beta chains came from one sample sequenced in a study of cytomegalovirus exposure and HLA in healthy donors. PCR used 60 Vbeta primers and 13 Jbeta primers. Clones were sequenced by immunoSEQ multiplex PCR, and TCRdb holds only the in-frame ones, with some missing. The table includes about 120,000 clones, 83% detected once. What was sequenced was PBMCs. The origin of the receptors is a middle-aged woman in good health and CMV-seropositive.

This clone appeared a few times. The chain carries TRBV5-1 and TRBJ2-7, with 10 bases aligning to TRBD2. Germline V lookup: CDR1 SGHRS, CDR2 YFSETQ. V shed 5 bases, J shed 2 bases, and the junction held 1 base outside the gene matches. The CDR3 is made up of 13 amino acids. In nucleotides, the CDR3 is TGCGCCAGCAGACTAGCGGGGACCTACGAGCAGTACTTC. This sequence encodes CASRLAGTYEQYF.

The rearrangement uses TRBV6-5 and TRBJ2-7, with 7 nucleotides matching TRBD1. Germline V gives CDR1 MNHEY, CDR2 SVGAGI. This CDR3 spans 16 amino acids. Trimming cost V 2 bases and J 3 bases; bases outside gene matches: 10. The chain's CDR3 is CASSYGMTRDSYEQYF. CDR3 bases: TGTGCCAGCAGTTACGGAATGACCCGGGACAGCTACGAGCAGTACTTC.

This clone appeared a single time. The V gene is TRBV9, the J gene TRBJ2-3; 10 bases line up with TRBD2. Unmatched junction bases numbered 6, after V lost 3 bases and J lost 5 bases. This CDR3 has 15 residues. The V gene's germline CDR1 is SGDLS and CDR2 YYNGEE. The CDR3 spells CASSDRAGGGDTQYF. CDR3 sequence (DNA): TGTGCCAGCAGCGACAGAGCGGGAGGGGGAGATACGCAGTATTTT.

The chain is built from TRBV19 and TRBJ1-4; 7 bases map to TRBD1. Losses at the gene ends were 3 bases for V and 4 bases for J; bases not matched to a gene: 5. The CDR3 is 15 amino acids. In germline, CDR1 is LNHDA, CDR2 SQIVND (reference sequence). The CDR3 reads CASSIGTAINEKLFF. The DNA for the CDR3 is TGTGCCAGTAGTATCGGGACAGCGATTAATGAAAAACTGTTTTTT.

This chain uses TRBV2 with TRBJ2-2, with 8 bases aligning to TRBD1. V dropped 6 bases and J dropped 1; count of bases not matched to a gene: 4. The CDR3 length is 15 residues. Germline assignment: CDR1 SNHLY and CDR2 FYNNEI. The CDR3 loop reads CASSRDRRNTGELFF. In nucleotides, the CDR3 is TGTGCCAGCAGCCGGGACAGGAGGAACACCGGGGAGCTGTTTTTT.

The chain employs TRBV19 and TRBJ2-3, with D uncertain. The CDR3 loop spans 14 amino acids. Trimming pared 3 bases from V and 2 bases from J, leaving 9 bases between. CDR1 is LNHDA and CDR2 is SQIVND in the germline V gene (reference sequence). CDR3 loop: CASSMGQVTDTQYF. CDR3 DNA sequence: TGTGCCAGTAGTATGGGTCAGGTCACAGATACGCAGTATTTT.

This clone has only one observation. CDR3 sequence (DNA): TGTGCCAGCCAGAGACAGGGGGACGTCGGGGAGCTGTTTTTT. It codes for CASQRQGDVGELFF. V and J are TRBV19 and TRBJ2-2; 9 positions match TRBD1. The length of the CDR3 is 14 residues. CDR1 LNHDA and CDR2 SQIVND come from the germline V gene (reference sequence). The ends lost 9 bases at V and 7 bases at J; junction bases unmatched: 9.

V and J are TRBV15 and TRBJ1-2; D not resolved. The germline V gene encodes CDR1 LNHNV and CDR2 YYDKDF (reference sequence). V was shortened by 0 bases and J by 8 bases, with 7 bases between the two germline ends. The CDR3 is 12 residues long. The CDR3 DNA follows: TGTGCCACCAGCAGAGATCGTGGCGGCTACACCTTC. This sequence encodes CATSRDRGGYTF. Full variable domain (remainder filled in from reference TRBV15 and TRBJ1-2): DAMVIQNPRYQVTQFGKPVTLSCSQTLNHNVMYWYQQKSSQAPKLLFHYYDKDFNNEADTPDNFQSRRPNTSFCFLDIRSPGLGDTAMYLCATSRDRGGYTFGSGTRLTVV.

This clone was found a few times. The chain recombines TRBV6-4 with TRBJ1-5; D is uncertain. V was cut by 3 bases and J by 2 bases, with 11 bases left in between. Germline V gene data show CDR1 as MRHNA and CDR2 as SNTAGT. The CDR3 consists of 15 residues. CDR3 protein: CASSERGSGNQPQHF. The DNA for the CDR3 is TGTGCCAGCAGTGAGCGGGGTTCGGGCAATCAGCCCCAGCATTTT.

The chain has TRBV10-1 and TRBJ1-5; 7 bases are shared with TRBD1. Germline trimming cut 4 bases from V and 5 bases from J; bases unmatched to any gene: 5. The CDR3 length is 14 residues. Germline V gene lookup returns CDR1 WNHNN and CDR2 SYGVQD (reference sequence). CDR3 sequence (DNA): TGCGCCAGCAGTGGAACAGGGGCGGATCAGCCCCAGCATTTT. Its translation is CASSGTGADQPQHF.

The genes are TRBV27 and TRBJ2-1; maybe TRBD1 (7 bases). This CDR3 has 16 residues. CDR1 and CDR2 from the germline V gene are MNHEY and SMNVEV (reference sequence). Between the trimmed V and J ends, which lost 3 bases and 6 bases, there was a span of 18 bases. The CDR3 region has the DNA TGTGCCAGCAGTTTGAAGGGCGGAGGGGGCTCCAATGAGCAGTTCTTC. It is translated as CASSLKGGGGSNEQFF.

The chain has TRBV6-5 and TRBJ1-5; 7 bases line up with TRBD1. The length of the CDR3 is 13 residues. Germline trimming cut 10 bases from V and 6 bases from J; bases unmatched to any gene: 9. Looked up from germline, CDR1 is MNHEY and CDR2 is SVGAGI. Here the CDR3 reads CATDPGGGQPQHF. For the CDR3, the DNA is TGTGCCACGGACCCAGGGGGTGGTCAGCCCCAGCATTTT.

This clone was found a few times. The J gene is TRBJ2-5, the V gene TRBV2; no clear D. CDR3 size: 12 residues. Per the germline V gene, CDR1 is SNHLY and CDR2 is FYNNEI. The ends were cut back, 7 bases at V and 0 bases at J, with 6 bases in the middle. CDR3 sequence: CASTSDQETQYF. CDR3 DNA sequence: TGTGCCAGCACGAGCGACCAAGAGACCCAGTACTTC.

This clone was seen more than once but under ten times. V usage is TRBV5-1 and J usage is TRBJ1-1; no definite D call. Deletions cut 0 bases from V and 7 bases from J, with 13 bases between. The CDR3 has 14 amino acids. The germline V gene encodes CDR1 SGHRS and CDR2 YFSETQ. The CDR3 DNA reads TGCGCCAGCAGCTTGGCCTCTAGAGGGATTGAAGCTTTCTTT. The encoded protein is CASSLASRGIEAFF.

This chain connects TRBV28 to TRBJ2-7, with a weak D call TRBD1 (6 bases). CDR1 and CDR2 (germline): MDHEN, SYDVKM. V dropped 2 bases and J dropped 3 bases, with 11 bases sitting between them. This CDR3 has 14 amino acids. DNA of the CDR3: TGTGCCAGCAGTTTAAGGACAGATAACTACGAGCAGTACTTC. It is translated as CASSLRTDNYEQYF.

V is TRBV18 and J is TRBJ2-7, with D tentatively TRBD1 (6 bases). Between the trimmed V and J ends, which lost 6 bases and 4 bases, there was a span of 13 bases. The CDR3 consists of 13 residues. Germline CDR1 reads KGHSH; CDR2 reads LQKENI. The CDR3 DNA reads as TGTGCCAGCTCGCCCGGGACACGTTACGAGCAGTACTTC. Translating it yields CASSPGTRYEQYF.

The V call is TRBV5-1, the J call TRBJ1-2; TRBD1 aligns across 8 bases. The V segment lost 7 bases and the J segment 4 bases; nucleotides outside the gene matches: 12. The CDR3 consists of 15 residues. CDR1 is SGHRS and CDR2 is YFSETQ in the germline V gene. In nucleotides, the CDR3 is TGCGCCAGCGGACAGGGAGTTGCTGCCGGCTATGGCTACACCTTC. This gives the protein CASGQGVAAGYGYTF.

This CDR3 is CASSPLGGLNTEAFF. CDR3 sequence (DNA): TGCGCCAGCAGCCCCCTAGGGGGATTGAACACTGAAGCTTTCTTT. This chain links TRBV5-1 with TRBJ1-1; maybe TRBD1 (6 bases). CDR1 is SGHRS, CDR2 YFSETQ, per germline. The CDR3 is made up of 15 amino acids. The V gene lost 4 bases and the J gene lost 0 bases, with 13 bases spanning the gap.

This rearrangement joins TRBV6-6 to TRBJ1-2; D is possibly TRBD1 (5 bases). This CDR3 spans 14 amino acids. V lost 6 bases to trimming and J lost 4 bases, with 15 bases between them. Per the germline V gene, CDR1 is MNHNY and CDR2 is SVGAGI (reference sequence). The CDR3 coding sequence is TGTGCCAGCAGCCACAACGGGGGGAGCTATGGCTACACCTTC. As protein: CASSHNGGSYGYTF.

The genes are TRBV30 and TRBJ2-3; no firm D call. This CDR3 spans 14 amino acids. The V and J ends lost 4 bases and 0 bases respectively, with 11 bases between them. Germline CDR1 and CDR2: GTSNPN and SVGIG (reference sequence). DNA of the CDR3: TGTGCCTGGAAACGAGATTTCAGCACAGATACGCAGTATTTT. Protein product: CAWKRDFSTDTQYF.

This chain connects TRBV30 to TRBJ1-1; 8 bases are shared with TRBD1. Trimming took 4 bases from V and 1 from J; bases not matched to a gene: 5. Per the germline V gene, CDR1 is GTSNPN and CDR2 is SVGIG (reference sequence). This CDR3 contains 14 residues. The CDR3 DNA reads TGTGCCTGGAAGCCTGGACAGGGGAACACTGAAGCTTTCTTT. Its translation is CAWKPGQGNTEAFF.

This rearrangement joins TRBV29-1 to TRBJ2-1; 7 bases match TRBD2. The CDR3 loop spans 12 amino acids. V lost 6 bases, J lost 8 bases, and 7 bases stayed unmatched. Per the germline V gene, CDR1 is SQVTM and CDR2 is ANQGSEA. The CDR3 bases are TGCAGCGTGACGGCGGGGGTCGATGAGCAGTTCTTC. It yields the protein CSVTAGVDEQFF.

This clone was recorded once. Compared with germline, one end of the junction differs, possibly owing to a read error. CDR3 nucleotide sequence: TGTTCCAGCAGCTTATTCCCTCTTCCAGGGGGCAGGGACACTGAAGCTTTCTTT. This encodes CSSSLFPLPGGRDTEAFF. V and J are TRBV7-9 and TRBJ1-1, with 8 bases identical to TRBD1. The germline V gene has CDR1 SEHNR and CDR2 FQNEAQ (reference sequence). CDR3 size: 18 residues.

The CDR3 sequence: CASSSRLAGDEQYF. CDR3 DNA: TGTGCCAGCAGCTCCCGCCTAGCGGGAGACGAGCAGTACTTC. The chain recombines TRBV7-9 with TRBJ2-5, with TRBD2 matching 10 bases. The J call is doubtful: the DNA matches TRBJ2-7 better. The germline V gene has CDR1 SEHNR and CDR2 FQNEAQ (reference sequence). This CDR3 comprises 14 residues.

This clone has only one observation. V usage is TRBV6-5 and J usage is TRBJ2-5; maybe TRBD2 (6 bases). The assigned J gene may be wrong: the sequence end matches TRBJ2-7 better. Germline V lookup: CDR1 MNHEY, CDR2 SVGAGI. This CDR3 comprises 15 residues. DNA of the CDR3: TGTGCCAGCAGTTACTCGGGAGGACACTCCTACGAGCAGTACTTC. Amino acids: CASSYSGGHSYEQYF.

This chain joins TRBV5-4 and TRBJ2-7; 9 bases match TRBD2. V was clipped by 4 bases and J by 2 bases; unmatched bases: 16. Germline CDR1 and CDR2: SGHNT and YYREEE (reference sequence). This CDR3 comprises 18 residues. The CDR3 sequence is CASSPSSPTSGITYEQYF. DNA for the CDR3: TGTGCCAGCAGCCCATCTTCCCCGACTAGCGGAATAACCTACGAGCAGTACTTC. The variable domain in full, with the rest retrieved from reference TRBV5-4 and TRBJ2-7, is ETGVTQSPTHLIKTRGQQVTLRCSSQSGHNTVSWYQQALGQGPQFIFQYYREEENGRGNFPPRFSGLQFPNYSSELNVNALELDDSALYLCASSPSSPTSGITYEQYFGPGTRLTVT.

The rearrangement links TRBV9 to TRBJ2-7; D not certain. Between the trimmed V and J ends, which lost 3 bases and 4 bases, there was a span of 23 bases. This CDR3 has 17 amino acids. The germline V gene has CDR1 SGDLS and CDR2 YYNGEE. For the CDR3, the DNA is TGTGCCAGCAGCGCCGTAACGATGTTGACACAAATTTACGAGCAGTACTTC. It is translated as CASSAVTMLTQIYEQYF.

The chain uses TRBV21-1 and TRBJ2-2; whether TRBD1, the table's D call, matches the DNA was not checked. TRBV21-1 is annotated as a pseudogene. The CDR3 has 15 residues. The CDR3 region is CASSKRQGHPGELFF. The CDR3 nucleotides are TGTGCCAGCAGCAAAAGACAGGGACACCCCGGGGAGCTGTTTTTT.

The J gene is TRBJ2-5, the V gene TRBV7-9; 10 bases are shared with TRBD2. The J call may be mistaken, given a closer DNA end match to TRBJ2-7. The CDR3 runs 16 residues. Germline CDR1 SEHNR, CDR2 FQNEAQ (reference sequence). The CDR3 DNA reads TGTGCCAGCAGGGCATTTCCTAGCGGGAGCTCCTACGAGCAGTACTTC. Amino acids: CASRAFPSGSSYEQYF.

This clone occurred a few times. The genes are TRBV5-1 and TRBJ1-2, with 8 bases lining up with TRBD1. The CDR3 covers 15 residues. Germline CDR1 is SGHRS and CDR2 is YFSETQ. With 4 bases clipped from V and 3 bases from J, the junction kept 8 bases outside the gene matches. For the CDR3, the DNA is TGCGCCAGCAGCGGGTCGACAGGGGAGCACTATGGCTACACCTTC. This sequence encodes CASSGSTGEHYGYTF.

The chain employs TRBV27 and TRBJ2-3; 12 nucleotides line up with TRBD2. The V and J ends lost 5 bases and 4 bases, in that order; junction bases with no gene match: 10. The V gene's germline CDR1 is MNHEY and CDR2 SMNVEV (reference sequence). The CDR3 consists of 17 residues. CDR3 sequence reads: CASSHDWTSGVSDTQYF. The DNA of the CDR3 is TGTGCCAGCAGTCACGACTGGACTAGCGGGGTGTCAGATACGCAGTATTTT.